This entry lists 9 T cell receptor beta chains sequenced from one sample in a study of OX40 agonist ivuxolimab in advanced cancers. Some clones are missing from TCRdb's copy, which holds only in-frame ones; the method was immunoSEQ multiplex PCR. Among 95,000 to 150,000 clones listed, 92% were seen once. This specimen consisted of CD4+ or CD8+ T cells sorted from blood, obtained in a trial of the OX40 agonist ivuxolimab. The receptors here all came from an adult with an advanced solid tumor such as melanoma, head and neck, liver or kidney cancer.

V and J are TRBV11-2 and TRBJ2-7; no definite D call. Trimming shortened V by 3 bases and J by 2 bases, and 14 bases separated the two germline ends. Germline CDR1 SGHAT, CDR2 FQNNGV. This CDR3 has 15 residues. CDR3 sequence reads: CASSFFTTLPYEQYF. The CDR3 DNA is TGTGCCAGCAGCTTCTTTACTACCTTACCCTACGAGCAGTACTTC.

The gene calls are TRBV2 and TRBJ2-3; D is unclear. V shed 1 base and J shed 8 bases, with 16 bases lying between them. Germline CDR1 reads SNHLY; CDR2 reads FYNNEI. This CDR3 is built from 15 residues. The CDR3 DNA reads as TGTGCCAGCAGTGAAGAATCTAGTCAAACCGGTACGCAGTATTTT. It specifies CASSEESSQTGTQYF.

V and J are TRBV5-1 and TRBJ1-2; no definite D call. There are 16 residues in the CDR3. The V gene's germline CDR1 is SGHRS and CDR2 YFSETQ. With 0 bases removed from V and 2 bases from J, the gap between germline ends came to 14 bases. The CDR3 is CASSLVAGVPNYGYTF. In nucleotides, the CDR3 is TGCGCCAGCAGCTTGGTAGCCGGGGTCCCAAACTATGGCTACACCTTC.

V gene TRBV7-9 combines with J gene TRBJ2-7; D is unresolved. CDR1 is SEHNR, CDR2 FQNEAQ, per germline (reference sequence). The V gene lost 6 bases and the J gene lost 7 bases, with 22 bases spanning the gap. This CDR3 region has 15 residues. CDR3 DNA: TGTGCCAGCAGTCAGACCCTCACCGACGCGAAGGAGCAGTACTTC. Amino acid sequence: CASSQTLTDAKEQYF.

In nucleotides, the CDR3 is TGTGCCACTCGGGGACAGGGAGGGGACGAGCAGTACTTC. This gives the protein CATRGQGGDEQYF. The rearrangement links TRBV10-3 to TRBJ2-7; 9 bases are a match to TRBD1. CDR1 and CDR2 from the germline V gene are ENHRY and SYGVKD. Unmatched junction bases numbered 9, after V lost 10 bases and J lost 5 bases. The length of the CDR3 is 13 residues.

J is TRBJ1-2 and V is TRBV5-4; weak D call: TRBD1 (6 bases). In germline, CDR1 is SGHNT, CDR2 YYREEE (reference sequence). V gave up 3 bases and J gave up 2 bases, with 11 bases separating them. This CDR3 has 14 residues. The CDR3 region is CASSSGAANYGYTF. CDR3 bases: TGTGCCAGCAGCTCGGGGGCAGCCAACTATGGCTACACCTTC.

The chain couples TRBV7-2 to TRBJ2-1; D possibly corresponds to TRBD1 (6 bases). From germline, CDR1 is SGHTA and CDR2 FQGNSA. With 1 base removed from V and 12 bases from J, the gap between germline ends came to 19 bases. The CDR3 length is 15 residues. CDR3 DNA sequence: TGTGCCAGCAGCTTAGGGATAGGGGGAACAACGGGGCAGTTCTTC. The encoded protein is CASSLGIGGTTGQFF. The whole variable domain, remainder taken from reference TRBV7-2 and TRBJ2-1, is GAGVSQSPSNKVTEKGKDVELRCDPISGHTALYWYRQSLGQGLEFLIYFQGNSAPDKSGLPSDRFSAERTGGSVSTLTIQRTQQEDSAVYLCASSLGIGGTTGQFFGPGTRLTVL.

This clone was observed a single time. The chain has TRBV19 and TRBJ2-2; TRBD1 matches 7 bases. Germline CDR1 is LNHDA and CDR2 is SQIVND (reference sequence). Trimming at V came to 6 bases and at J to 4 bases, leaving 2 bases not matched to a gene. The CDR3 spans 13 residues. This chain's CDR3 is CASRTGRTGELFF. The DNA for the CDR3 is TGTGCCAGTAGGACAGGGCGCACCGGGGAGCTGTTTTTT.

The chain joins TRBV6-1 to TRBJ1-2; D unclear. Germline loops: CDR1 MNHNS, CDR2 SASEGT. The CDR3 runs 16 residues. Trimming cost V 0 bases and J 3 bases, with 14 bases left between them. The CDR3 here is CASSEASPSRYYGYTF. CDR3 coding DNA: TGTGCCAGCAGTGAAGCTAGTCCCTCCCGCTACTATGGCTACACCTTC.